The 22 T cell receptor beta chains presented below share a single source sample, sequenced in a study of blood T cell repertoires in COVID-19. Sequencing used immunoSEQ multiplex PCR; TCRdb keeps in-frame clones, though not all of them. The sample lists approximately 250,000 clones, approximately 86% occurring once. What was sequenced was peripheral blood. The receptors here all came from a woman in her seventies with COVID-19, enrolled during active disease.

This clone was seen more than once but under ten times. The chain joins TRBV2 to TRBJ2-5; D is uncertain. Germline V gene lookup returns CDR1 SNHLY and CDR2 FYNNEI. With 3 bases removed from V and 0 bases from J, the gap between germline ends came to 8 bases. The length of the CDR3 is 14 residues. Here the CDR3 reads CASSDPRHQETQYF. The CDR3 DNA follows: TGTGCCAGCAGTGACCCTAGGCACCAAGAGACCCAGTACTTC.

The chain joins TRBV24-1 to TRBJ2-2, with TRBD1 matching over 10 bases. From germline, CDR1 is KGHDR and CDR2 SFDVKD. V lost 5 bases, J lost 4 bases, and 3 bases stayed unmatched. The CDR3 runs to 15 residues. The CDR3 region has the DNA TGTGCCACCAGTGCCCGGGACAGGGGCACCGGGGAGCTGTTTTTT. This codes for CATSARDRGTGELFF.

Only one count was recorded for this clone. The chain couples TRBV5-1 to TRBJ2-3; TRBD2 matches at 10 bases. V shed 5 bases, J shed 5 bases, and the junction held 8 bases outside the gene matches. Germline CDR1 is SGHRS and CDR2 is YFSETQ. The CDR3 is made up of 15 amino acids. CDR3 sequence (DNA): TGCGCCAGCAGAACAGTAGCGGGGGGCGGAGATACGCAGTATTTT. Protein product: CASRTVAGGGDTQYF.

Sample share makes this clone medium-sized. The chain links TRBV5-6 to TRBJ1-1; possibly TRBD1 for D (5 bases). Germline values: CDR1 SGHDT, CDR2 YYEEEE. CDR3 size: 13 residues. Trimming cost V 4 bases and J 5 bases, with 12 bases left between them. DNA for the CDR3: TGTGCCAGCAGCCTCTTGGGGCAGACTGAAGCTTTCTTT. Its protein product is CASSLLGQTEAFF.

This chain connects TRBV10-3 to TRBJ2-3; perhaps TRBD1 as D (6 bases). CDR3 size: 13 residues. Germline-derived CDR1 and CDR2 are ENHRY and SYGVKD. Trimming took 6 bases from V and 6 from J, leaving 13 bases between them. CDR3 residues: CAIRDRAGDTQYF. The CDR3 DNA reads TGTGCCATCAGGGACAGAGCCGGGGATACGCAGTATTTT.

The CDR3 loop is CASSQTGSSGNTIYF. CDR3 in DNA: TGTGCCAGCAGCCAAACGGGGAGCTCTGGAAACACCATATATTTT. The chain recombines TRBV14 with TRBJ1-3, with D hard to call. Germline V gene lookup returns CDR1 SGHDN and CDR2 FVKESK. CDR3 length: 15 amino acids. V was pared by 2 bases and J by 0 bases, with 8 bases between. The entire variable domain, with the rest obtained from reference TRBV14 and TRBJ1-3, is as follows: EAGVTQFPSHSVIEKGQTVTLRCDPISGHDNLYWYRRVMGKEIKFLLHFVKESKQDESGMPNNRFLAERTGGTYSTLKVQPAELEDSGVYFCASSQTGSSGNTIYFGEGSWLTVV.

The rearrangement joins TRBV12-3 or TRBV12-4 to TRBJ1-2; D is uncertain. Trimming left V 1 base short and J 7 bases short, with 7 bases between. CDR3 size: 12 residues. This chain's CDR3 is CASSLGGPGYTF. The CDR3 region has the DNA TGTGCCAGCAGTTTAGGAGGGCCTGGCTACACCTTC.

The rearrangement uses TRBV11-2 and TRBJ1-2, with 10 bases matching TRBD1. CDR1 is SGHAT, CDR2 FQNNGV, per germline. The CDR3 has 17 amino acids. J lost 4 bases, V lost 2 bases, and 10 bases had no gene match. CDR3 nucleotides: TGTGCCAGCAGCTTACGACAGGGGGCGATTTCGGCCTATGGCTACACCTTC. This gives the protein CASSLRQGAISAYGYTF. Complete variable domain (other parts from reference TRBV11-2 and TRBJ1-2): EAGVAQSPRYKIIEKRQSVAFWCNPISGHATLYWYQQILGQGPKLLIQFQNNGVVDDSQLPKDRFSAERLKGVDSTLKIQPAKLEDSAVYLCASSLRQGAISAYGYTFGSGTRLTVV.

This chain links TRBV19 with TRBJ1-2, with TRBD1 as a possible D gene (6 bases). Germline assignment: CDR1 LNHDA and CDR2 SQIVND (reference sequence). The CDR3 totals 14 residues. Trimming took off 4 bases at V and 8 bases at J, with 17 bases between the two ends. CDR3 in amino acids: CASSTPGALGGYTF. Here the CDR3 DNA reads TGTGCCAGTAGTACCCCAGGGGCCCTTGGCGGCTACACCTTC.

The V gene is TRBV15, the J gene TRBJ1-2; the match to TRBD1 covers 7 bases. The germline V gene encodes CDR1 LNHNV and CDR2 YYDKDF (reference sequence). The CDR3 totals 14 residues. Trimming at V came to 3 bases and at J to 5 bases, leaving 6 bases not matched to a gene. The CDR3 DNA reads TGTGCCACCAGCAGTGCCACAGGGGCTTATGGCTACACCTTC. This translates into CATSSATGAYGYTF.

This clone was counted a single time. CDR3 region: CASSRKNKQETQYF. The CDR3 coding sequence is TGTGCCAGCAGCCGAAAGAACAAACAAGAGACCCAGTACTTC. The chain is built from TRBV7-3 and TRBJ2-5; unclear D gene. The V gene lost 5 bases and the J gene lost 2 bases, with 12 bases spanning the gap. The CDR3 runs 14 residues. Germline V gene sequence: CDR1 SGHTA, CDR2 FQGTGA.

This clone has just one count. The V call is TRBV7-2, the J call TRBJ2-7, with D possibly being TRBD1 (6 bases). The germline CDR1 and CDR2 sequences are SGHTA and FQGNSA. The CDR3 has 14 residues. Deletions cut 5 bases from V and 4 bases from J, with 15 bases between. The CDR3 bases are TGTGCCAGCAGCGTCCAGACAGGACCTTACGAGCAGTACTTC. This encodes CASSVQTGPYEQYF.

The rearrangement joins TRBV2 to TRBJ2-2, with 10 bases aligning to TRBD2. Germline CDR1 and CDR2: SNHLY and FYNNEI. V dropped 6 bases and J dropped 2; count of bases not matched to a gene: 6. This CDR3 region has 16 residues. This chain's CDR3 is CASRRSGGANTGELFF. CDR3 nucleotide sequence: TGTGCCAGCAGACGCAGCGGGGGGGCAAACACCGGGGAGCTGTTTTTT.

This clone has more than one count but fewer than ten. The rearrangement uses TRBV6-5 and TRBJ1-1; D is perhaps TRBD1 (5 bases). The CDR3 sequence is 14 residues long. Germline V lookup: CDR1 MNHEY, CDR2 SVGAGI. V lost 7 bases, J lost 3 bases, and 15 bases lay in between. The CDR3: CASTPGRGDTEAFF. The CDR3 DNA sequence: TGTGCCAGCACTCCGGGGAGGGGTGACACTGAAGCTTTCTTT.

Only a few counts were recorded for this clone. The chain links TRBV11-2 to TRBJ1-6, with D tentatively TRBD1 (6 bases). Germline CDR1 and CDR2: SGHAT and FQNNGV. The CDR3 sequence is 15 residues long. Trimming stripped 4 bases from V and 10 bases from J, with 17 bases between. The CDR3 nucleotides are TGTGCCAGCAGCTACCGGACAGACCCCTACTCACCCCTCCACTTT. Translation: CASSYRTDPYSPLHF.

The gene calls are TRBV6-6 and TRBJ1-1; D is undetermined. V shed 6 bases and J shed 0 bases, with 8 bases lying between them. The germline gives CDR1 MNHNY, CDR2 SVGAGI (reference sequence). The CDR3 has 13 residues. CDR3 protein: CASRLYMNTEAFF. The CDR3 DNA reads as TGTGCCAGCAGGTTATACATGAACACTGAAGCTTTCTTT.

The rearrangement uses TRBV13 and TRBJ2-5; no firm D call. This CDR3 has 13 amino acids. Trimming removed 0 bases from V and 5 bases from J, with 7 bases in between. Germline lookup yields CDR1 PRHDT and CDR2 FYEKMQ (reference sequence). The CDR3 region has the DNA TGTGCCAGCAGCTTAGGGCTGGAGGAGACCCAGTACTTC. Translation gives CASSLGLEETQYF.

The chain couples TRBV30 to TRBJ2-3, with 7 bases identical to TRBD1. CDR1 is GTSNPN and CDR2 is SVGIG in the germline V gene (reference sequence). The CDR3 extends over 14 amino acids. Losses at the gene ends were 2 bases for V and 7 bases for J; bases not matched to a gene: 9. Here the CDR3 DNA reads TGTGCCTGGAGTAGCCAACAGGGGTCAAATACGCAGTATTTT. This translates into CAWSSQQGSNTQYF.

This clone appeared a few times. The chain employs TRBV10-3 and TRBJ2-2; D perhaps matches TRBD1 (6 bases). V was clipped by 3 bases and J by 4 bases, with 12 bases between them. The CDR3 sequence is 15 residues long. Per germline, CDR1 ENHRY and CDR2 SYGVKD. CDR3 amino acids: CAISEQGHGTGELFF. The CDR3 DNA reads TGTGCCATCAGTGAACAGGGCCACGGCACCGGGGAGCTGTTTTTT.

The chain is built from TRBV6-1 and TRBJ1-1, with unresolved D. There are 15 residues in the CDR3. With 3 bases removed from V and 6 bases from J, the gap between germline ends came to 17 bases. Germline CDR1 MNHNS, CDR2 SASEGT. The CDR3 spells CASSDPGPGLPEAFF. CDR3 bases: TGTGCCAGCAGTGATCCTGGCCCTGGGCTTCCTGAAGCTTTCTTT.

The CDR3 loop reads CASSPRTDNYNEQFF. CDR3 DNA: TGTGCCAGCTCACCTAGGACGGACAACTACAATGAGCAGTTCTTC. This chain links TRBV18 with TRBJ2-1; perhaps TRBD1 as D (5 bases). The V and J ends lost 3 bases and 3 bases respectively, with 12 bases between them. Germline V gene data show CDR1 as KGHSH and CDR2 as LQKENI. The CDR3 is made up of 15 amino acids.

The rearrangement uses TRBV27 and TRBJ2-7; 7 bases are shared with TRBD1. CDR3 size: 14 residues. Trimming took 3 bases from V and 4 from J; bases not matched to a gene: 6. Germline CDR1 is MNHEY and CDR2 is SMNVEV (reference sequence). CDR3 bases: TGTGCCAGCAGTTTCGGACAGGTTAGATACGAGCAGTACTTC. It yields the protein CASSFGQVRYEQYF.